These 14 T cell receptor beta chains were all obtained from the same sample, sequenced in a study of blood T cell repertoires in COVID-19. The repertoire was sequenced with immunoSEQ multiplex PCR; TCRdb's copy has only in-frame clones and lacks some. Among approximately 81,000 clones listed, about 88% were seen once. Source material: peripheral blood. The receptors here all came from a man between 65 and 79 years old with active or convalescent COVID-19.

The CDR3 protein is CASSPWGTSNQPQHF. CDR3 coding DNA: TGTGCCAGCAGCCCTTGGGGCACTAGCAATCAGCCCCAGCATTTT. The V and J genes are TRBV9 and TRBJ1-5; D may be TRBD1 (5 bases). The germline V gene has CDR1 SGDLS and CDR2 YYNGEE. Trimming removed 4 bases from V and 0 bases from J, with 11 bases in between. The CDR3 is 15 residues long.

The V call is TRBV29-1, the J call TRBJ1-2; weak D call: TRBD1 (5 bases). Looked up from germline, CDR1 is SQVTM and CDR2 is ANQGSEA. CDR3 length equals 16 residues. Trimming shortened V by 5 bases and J by 0 bases, and 19 bases separated the two germline ends. CDR3: CSVPGTFLGANYGYTF. In nucleotides, the CDR3 is TGCAGCGTTCCGGGGACTTTTCTTGGGGCTAACTATGGCTACACCTTC.

The chain couples TRBV2 to TRBJ2-5, with 8 positions matching TRBD1. Trimming cost V 6 bases and J 5 bases; bases outside gene matches: 8. The germline CDR1 and CDR2 sequences are SNHLY and FYNNEI. The CDR3 has 14 residues. CDR3 DNA sequence: TGTGCCAGCAGACCCGACAGGGGTTCTGAGACCCAGTACTTC. It translates to CASRPDRGSETQYF.

This chain links TRBV6-5 with TRBJ1-2; unclear D gene. CDR3 size: 11 residues. From germline, CDR1 is MNHEY and CDR2 SVGAGI. Trimming took off 5 bases at V and 5 bases at J, with 6 bases between the two ends. The CDR3 DNA reads as TGTGCCAGCAGTAACAGTTATGGCTACACCTTC. Translation: CASSNSYGYTF.

The chain links TRBV27 to TRBJ1-1; D might be TRBD1 (6 bases). Per germline, CDR1 MNHEY and CDR2 SMNVEV (reference sequence). V was clipped by 3 bases and J by 3 bases, with 8 bases between them. The CDR3 contains 13 residues. CDR3 amino acids: CASSFNRDTEAFF. CDR3 in DNA: TGTGCCAGCAGTTTCAACAGGGACACTGAAGCTTTCTTT.

The rearrangement joins TRBV6-6 to TRBJ2-7; D uncertain. CDR1 and CDR2 (germline): MNHNY, SVGAGI (reference sequence). V gave up 6 bases and J gave up 3 bases, with 3 bases separating them. There are 10 residues in the CDR3. CDR3 sequence: CASRSYEQYF. Written as DNA, the CDR3 is TGTGCCAGCAGGAGCTACGAGCAGTACTTC.

The chain links TRBV13 to TRBJ2-7; 9 bases match TRBD2. Germline values: CDR1 PRHDT, CDR2 FYEKMQ (reference sequence). CDR3 length equals 15 residues. J was trimmed by 2 bases and V by 5 bases; bases with no gene match: 7. CDR3: CASSISGGLTYEQYF. For the CDR3, the DNA is TGTGCCAGCAGCATTAGCGGGGGCCTAACCTACGAGCAGTACTTC.

The CDR3 reads CASRQGADTQYF. The CDR3 DNA reads TGTGCTTCCAGGCAGGGGGCAGATACGCAGTATTTT. The chain is built from TRBV2 and TRBJ2-3, with 7 nucleotides matching TRBD1. The CDR3 is 12 amino acids. Per germline, CDR1 SNHLY and CDR2 FYNNEI.

J is TRBJ2-1 and V is TRBV9; TRBD1 matches at 7 bases. CDR3 length: 16 amino acids. The V gene's germline CDR1 is SGDLS and CDR2 YYNGEE. V gave up 4 bases and J gave up 4 bases; unmatched junction bases: 11. The CDR3 is CASSPQGELVYNEQFF. The CDR3 nucleotides are TGTGCCAGCAGCCCCCAGGGGGAACTAGTTTACAATGAGCAGTTCTTC.

The chain recombines TRBV9 with TRBJ1-6, with 9 bases fitting TRBD1. V lost 0 bases and J lost 9; bases outside the gene matches: 1. Germline V CDR1 and CDR2: SGDLS, YYNGEE. The CDR3 loop spans 14 amino acids. The chain's CDR3 is CASSVVDRGSPLHF. Written as DNA, the CDR3 is TGTGCCAGCAGCGTAGTGGACAGGGGTTCACCCCTCCACTTT.

The chain uses TRBV5-1 and TRBJ1-2, with 7 bases fitting TRBD1. CDR3 size: 14 residues. J lost 2 bases, V lost 3 bases, and 4 bases had no gene match. Germline V gives CDR1 SGHRS, CDR2 YFSETQ. The CDR3 nucleotides are TGCGCCAGCAGCTGGGGGACAGAGAACTATGGCTACACCTTC. Protein sequence: CASSWGTENYGYTF.

The chain carries TRBV2 and TRBJ1-4; 11 bases are a match to TRBD1. CDR3 size: 14 residues. From germline, CDR1 is SNHLY and CDR2 FYNNEI. The J segment lost 7 bases and the V segment lost 7 bases, leaving 5 bases of the junction unmatched. CDR3 amino acids: CASKTGTGGEKLFF. The CDR3 DNA reads as TGTGCCAGCAAGACCGGGACAGGGGGTGAAAAACTGTTTTTT.

Here the CDR3 reads CASSLGHRGNTEAFF. The CDR3 DNA sequence: TGTGCCAGCAGCTTGGGGCACAGGGGGAACACTGAAGCTTTCTTT. The V call is TRBV5-6, the J call TRBJ1-1, with TRBD1 identical over 7 bases. Germline V gene sequence: CDR1 SGHDT, CDR2 YYEEEE. V was pared by 0 bases and J by 1 base, with 3 bases of the junction left unmatched. The CDR3 sequence is 15 residues long.

V and J are TRBV6-5 and TRBJ1-2, with D maybe TRBD1 (6 bases). Trimming pared 5 bases from V and 4 bases from J, leaving 14 bases between. Germline lookup yields CDR1 MNHEY and CDR2 SVGAGI. CDR3 length: 14 residues. Here the CDR3 reads CASSPGRGAYGYTF. In DNA, the CDR3 is TGTGCCAGCAGTCCCGGGAGGGGGGCCTATGGCTACACCTTC.